What follows are 4 T cell receptor beta chains derived from one specimen sequenced in a study of somatic mutations in cytotoxic T cells in rheumatoid arthritis. TCRdb's table, derived via immunoSEQ multiplex PCR, lists solely in-frame clones and lacks some. The sample contains 14,000 or so clones, over 80% of which appear only once. Material for sequencing was CD8+ T cells sorted from blood. The receptors stem from an adult with rheumatoid arthritis.

The chain combines TRBV28 with TRBJ2-6; a weak D match, TRBD1 (6 bases). This CDR3 contains 17 residues. Germline loops: CDR1 MDHEN, CDR2 SYDVKM. V was pared by 6 bases and J by 2 bases, with 17 bases between. CDR3 nucleotide sequence: TGTGCCAGCAGCGTCGGTAGGGGGATGACTGGGGCCAACGTCCTGACTTTC. Translated: CASSVGRGMTGANVLTF.

The chain is built from TRBV6-5 and TRBJ2-7; 13 nucleotides match TRBD2. The CDR3 has 15 residues. The V and J ends lost 7 bases and 4 bases, in that order; junction bases with no gene match: 7. CDR1 is MNHEY and CDR2 is SVGAGI in the germline V gene. The chain's CDR3 is CASKTGLAGVYEQYF. DNA of the CDR3: TGTGCCAGCAAAACAGGACTAGCGGGAGTTTACGAGCAGTACTTC.

This chain connects TRBV9 to TRBJ1-1; D may be TRBD1 (6 bases). This CDR3 spans 15 amino acids. Looked up from germline, CDR1 is SGDLS and CDR2 is YYNGEE. Trimming left V 0 bases short and J 0 bases short, with 9 bases between. CDR3 coding DNA: TGTGCCAGCAGCGTAGGGGACAACATGAACACTGAAGCTTTCTTT. This encodes CASSVGDNMNTEAFF.

The chain couples TRBV7-2 to TRBJ2-7; the match to TRBD2 covers 8 bases. CDR1 is SGHTA and CDR2 is FQGNSA in the germline V gene. This CDR3 has 16 residues. Germline trimming cut 1 base from V and 4 bases from J; bases unmatched to any gene: 9. DNA for the CDR3: TGTGCCAGCAGCTTAGAATATAGCGGGACCCTTTACGAGCAGTACTTC. This gives the protein CASSLEYSGTLYEQYF.